This T cell receptor beta chain was identified during a study of beta chain features in type 1 diabetes (dated by TCRdb to the late 2010s). Study-wide context: No differences in mean age, gender distribution, total cell number or subset yield were found between patients and healthy donors. A total of about 100 million sorted cells were examined across all samples, and RNA yield correlated strongly with the number of cells per subset. In the study, TCRB repertoires of sorted circulating CD4+ T cell subsets from recently diagnosed type 1 diabetes patients were compared with those of matched healthy donors. Naive and central memory subsets were obtained from all 30 or so donors, but regulatory and stem cell-like memory subsets were isolated from only 8 patients and roughly 8 healthy donors. Broad study findings and their caveats: HLA sub-analyses involved small numbers of individuals, so any influence of HLA type on TCRB rearrangement remained unresolved. At VDJ recombination sites, patients with type 1 diabetes made fewer insertions and deleted more nucleotides, a pattern implying thymic rearrangement abnormalities. A moderate but significant shortening of TCRB CDR3 length was observed in type 1 diabetes patients in all four CD4+ subsets. The naive, central memory and regulatory TCRB repertoires appeared to resemble one another more closely among patients than among healthy donors. PCR might favor shorter templates, but patient and control samples were amplified and corrected together, so any skew would affect both groups equally. Sequencing cDNA rather than genomic DNA could over-represent highly expressing activated cells, although activation and CD3 levels did not differ between groups.

A single peripheral blood draw of 90 to 150 mL on average was collected from each donor into heparinised tubes. A BD FACSAria II and a panel including CD45RO, CCR7, CD25, CD127, CD95 and CD27 were used to sort naive, central memory, regulatory and stem cell-like memory CD4+ T cells. A purity above 95% was achieved for all sorted populations. PBMCs were isolated immediately by Lymphoprep density gradient centrifugation and stained directly without culture. To minimize batch effects, samples were stained and sorted in pairs, one healthy donor with one patient per experiment. The entire isolated RNA was reverse transcribed using the High Capacity cDNA Reverse Transcription Kit, and thus expressed TCRB transcripts were sequenced. Deep immunoSEQ sequencing was performed on naive, central memory and regulatory T cell samples, with an average of around 3.4 million total reads per sample. Sorted cells were lysed in RLT buffer and RNA was extracted with DNase-treated RNeasy Micro or Mini kits, depending on cell number. To prevent cross-contamination, each cell subset was processed individually, whereas patient and healthy donor samples were processed jointly. Using the immunoSEQ multiplex PCR, TCRB sequences were amplified from cDNA into 87-bp fragments spanning the CDR3 region. The amplicons were sequenced using the Illumina HiSeq platform. For the original study's pipeline: PCR bias was corrected computationally using synthetic template baselines, and reads within Hamming distance 2 were collapsed, with unmergeable singletons discarded. Reads were aligned against IMGT so that V, D and J genes, CDR3 length and insertions or deletions at six rearrangement sites could be assigned. Clonotype counts were normalized to sorted cell number within each subset before computing true diversity and Gini coefficients with the tcR R package. The overlap coefficient, calculated on TCRB nucleotide sequences, was used to quantify repertoire sharing. The table comes from immuneACCESS by way of TCRdb, which keeps in-frame sequences with V and J called. Part of the clones is missing from these tables; in studies checked, under half for an unresolved V gene and the rest for unknown reasons. V, J and clone size were drawn from that table, and D and trimming were deduced from the DNA. This sample has under 300,000 clones in its table, and about 26% of those were observed once. Jointly, the top ten make up roughly 4.1% of the sample.

Worth noting for this clone: The target of this receptor is not known. Within one base of it there is no much larger clone, and no base qualities were kept.

For this chain, trimming is 0 bases at the V end and 2 bases at the J end, and the number of junction bases without a gene match is 9. CDR1 and CDR2 are read off the germline V gene (reference sequence) as PRHDT and FYEKMQ. The CDR3 numbers 17 residues from cysteine through phenylalanine. CDR3 DNA only is kept here, 51 bases in frame from base 1. Specimen: central memory CD4+ T cells from blood. The V gene is TRBV13 and the J gene is TRBJ2-7; the central 8 bases match TRBD2. The receptor's source is a man under 40 in good health. The CDR3 region: CASSLGIVKREPYEQYF. At the DNA level, the sequence is TGTGCCAGCAGCTTAGGGATCGTTAAGCGGGAGCCCTACGAGCAGTACTTC.